This record covers a single T cell receptor beta chain. As yet, its antigen is unknown. These data originate in a study of CD8+CD57+ T cells in acquired aplastic anemia. CD8+CD57+ cell expansion had been shown by flow cytometry in patients chosen for sequencing. No therapy had been given to the patients at the time of blood sampling. Study results and limitations: Found in both controls and patients were approximately 30 CD8+ CDR3 sequences.

The use of genomic DNA as template underpinned the TCR beta VDJ and CDR3 profiling. TCRdb independently ran MiXCR on the reads; one entry per CDR3 protein. The repertoire holds 270,000 or so distinct CDR3 sequences, with 70% to 85% as singletons. V was cut by 0 bases and J by 1 base, with 15 bases left in between. CDR1 and CDR2 (germline): DFQATT, SNEGSKA (reference sequence). CDR3 length: 16 residues. Sequenced sample: sorted CD4+, CD8+, or CD8+CD57+ T cells (not recorded which) from PBMCs. The sequence came from a human donor with aplastic anemia. The chain recombines TRBV20-1 with TRBJ1-2; a weak D match, TRBD1 (5 bases). CDR3 loop: CSARDAGQAYNYGYTF. DNA for the CDR3: TGCAGTGCTAGAGACGCTGGACAAGCGTATAACTATGGCTACACCTTC.